This is a list of T cell receptor beta chains from one sample in a study of shared clonotypes between healthy human individuals. Only in-frame clones appear in the TCRdb table, and some are missing; sequencing was by immunoSEQ multiplex PCR. Of roughly 1 million clones listed, roughly 80% were seen once; the top ten hold approximately 1.5%. The source material was memory CD4+ T cells sorted from blood. The receptors stem from a man younger than 35 in good health. Each CDR3 is given with its conserved first and last residue. Each record gives: clone size, J gene, D gene, V gene, CDR3 protein, CDR3 DNA. D genes are given only for firm matches. The listing skips clone size in some rows; elsewhere it reads once, few, many or a size class.

clone_size: .; j_call: TRBJ2-1; d_call: TRBD2; v_call: TRBV7-3; cdr3_aa: CASSAGGRYEQFF; cdr3_nt: TGTGCCAGCAGCGCGGGGGGTAGGTATGAGCAGTTCTTC
clone_size: many; j_call: TRBJ2-3; d_call: TRBD1; v_call: TRBV5-8; cdr3_aa: CASSLGQGAFGTDTQYF; cdr3_nt: TGTGCCAGCAGCTTGGGACAGGGGGCTTTCGGGACAGATACGCAGTATTTT
clone_size: .; j_call: TRBJ1-1; d_call: .; v_call: TRBV19; cdr3_aa: CASRGPVGNTEAFF; cdr3_nt: TGTGCCAGTAGGGGTCCCGTTGGGAACACTGAAGCTTTCTTT
clone_size: .; j_call: TRBJ2-7; d_call: .; v_call: TRBV13; cdr3_aa: CASSGDRDGFLNSYEQYF; cdr3_nt: TGTGCCAGCAGCGGGGATCGGGACGGATTTTTGAACTCCTACGAGCAGTACTTC
clone_size: .; j_call: TRBJ2-1; d_call: .; v_call: TRBV10-3; cdr3_aa: CAIDTRTNNEQFF; cdr3_nt: TGTGCCATTGATACACGTACAAATAATGAGCAGTTCTTC
clone_size: .; j_call: TRBJ2-4; d_call: TRBD2; v_call: TRBV19; cdr3_aa: CASRREGGAKNIQYF; cdr3_nt: TGTGCCAGTCGTCGGGAGGGAGGTGCCAAAAACATTCAGTACTTC
clone_size: .; j_call: TRBJ1-5; d_call: TRBD1; v_call: TRBV30; cdr3_aa: CAWTDGQGPFNQPQHF; cdr3_nt: TGTGCCTGGACCGACGGACAGGGACCTTTCAATCAGCCCCAGCATTTT
clone_size: once; j_call: TRBJ2-7; d_call: .; v_call: TRBV27; cdr3_aa: CASSLAGLPYEQYF; cdr3_nt: TGTGCCAGCAGTTTAGCGGGGTTACCCTACGAGCAGTACTTC
clone_size: .; j_call: TRBJ2-3; d_call: .; v_call: TRBV5-1; cdr3_aa: CASTRGGTTDTQYF; cdr3_nt: TGCGCCAGCACCCGGGGCGGAACCACAGATACGCAGTATTTT
clone_size: .; j_call: TRBJ1-2; d_call: .; v_call: TRBV27; cdr3_aa: CASSLGGQSNGYTF; cdr3_nt: TGTGCCAGCAGTTTAGGTGGACAGTCAAATGGCTACACCTTC
clone_size: .; j_call: TRBJ1-6; d_call: .; v_call: TRBV6-6; cdr3_aa: CASTPQGYSPLHF; cdr3_nt: TGTGCCAGCACCCCGCAGGGATATTCACCCCTCCACTTT
clone_size: .; j_call: TRBJ2-3; d_call: .; v_call: TRBV19; cdr3_aa: CASSPSSDPSTDTQYF; cdr3_nt: TGTGCCAGTAGCCCTTCTAGCGACCCTAGCACAGATACGCAGTATTTT
clone_size: .; j_call: TRBJ2-3; d_call: .; v_call: TRBV6-4; cdr3_aa: CASSDEAEDTQYF; cdr3_nt: TGTGCCAGCAGTGATGAGGCTGAAGATACGCAGTATTTT
clone_size: .; j_call: TRBJ2-3; d_call: .; v_call: TRBV5-1; cdr3_aa: CASSLAIGERDTQYF; cdr3_nt: TGCGCCAGCAGCTTGGCCATCGGGGAGAGAGATACGCAGTATTTT
clone_size: .; j_call: TRBJ2-5; d_call: .; v_call: TRBV7-2; cdr3_aa: CASSSRWGQETQYF; cdr3_nt: TGTGCCAGCAGCTCGCGGTGGGGTCAAGAGACCCAGTACTTC
clone_size: once; j_call: TRBJ2-1; d_call: .; v_call: TRBV10-3; cdr3_aa: CAISAGETSDEQFF; cdr3_nt: TGTGCCATCAGTGCGGGTGAGACGAGCGATGAGCAGTTCTTC
clone_size: .; j_call: TRBJ2-3; d_call: TRBD2; v_call: TRBV7-6; cdr3_aa: CASSLVGGGPTDTQYF; cdr3_nt: TGTGCCAGCAGCTTAGTAGGCGGGGGGCCCACAGATACGCAGTATTTT
clone_size: .; j_call: TRBJ2-7; d_call: TRBD1; v_call: TRBV6-5; cdr3_aa: CASSDRGRYEQYF; cdr3_nt: TGTGCCAGCAGCGACAGGGGGCGGTACGAGCAGTACTTC
clone_size: .; j_call: TRBJ1-2; d_call: .; v_call: TRBV6-1; cdr3_aa: CASSEQRTNYGYTF; cdr3_nt: TGTGCCAGCAGTGAGCAACGGACTAACTATGGCTACACCTTC
clone_size: .; j_call: TRBJ2-3; d_call: .; v_call: TRBV7-6; cdr3_aa: CASSALASAGTDTQYF; cdr3_nt: TGTGCCAGCAGCGCCCTAGCTAGCGCAGGCACAGATACGCAGTATTTT
clone_size: .; j_call: TRBJ2-3; d_call: TRBD2; v_call: TRBV4-1; cdr3_aa: CASSQGLSGRVTDTQYF; cdr3_nt: TGCGCCAGCAGCCAAGGTTTGAGCGGGAGGGTGACAGATACGCAGTATTTT
clone_size: .; j_call: TRBJ2-2; d_call: TRBD2; v_call: TRBV6-1; cdr3_aa: CASSVGLVGGELFF; cdr3_nt: TGTGCCAGCAGCGTGGGACTAGTGGGCGGGGAGCTGTTTTTT
clone_size: .; j_call: TRBJ1-4; d_call: TRBD1; v_call: TRBV9; cdr3_aa: CASSVTGATNEKLFF; cdr3_nt: TGTGCCAGCAGCGTAACAGGGGCCACTAATGAAAAACTGTTTTTT
clone_size: .; j_call: TRBJ1-2; d_call: .; v_call: TRBV28; cdr3_aa: CASSLVEGPRAVYGYTF; cdr3_nt: TGTGCCAGCTCATTAGTTGAGGGACCCAGGGCGGTCTATGGCTACACCTTC
clone_size: .; j_call: TRBJ1-1; d_call: .; v_call: TRBV7-9; cdr3_aa: CASSLNSGGVAFF; cdr3_nt: TGTGCCAGCAGCTTAAATTCTGGGGGGGTAGCTTTCTTT
clone_size: .; j_call: TRBJ2-2; d_call: .; v_call: TRBV5-1; cdr3_aa: CASDITGTTGELFF; cdr3_nt: TGCGCCAGCGATATTACAGGGACCACCGGGGAGCTGTTTTTT
clone_size: .; j_call: TRBJ2-5; d_call: .; v_call: TRBV5-1; cdr3_aa: CASRELGGSRETQYF; cdr3_nt: TGCGCCAGCAGGGAGCTTGGGGGCAGTCGGGAGACCCAGTACTTC
clone_size: once; j_call: TRBJ2-1; d_call: TRBD2; v_call: TRBV27; cdr3_aa: CASSRSGSSYNEQFF; cdr3_nt: TGTGCCAGCAGTCGTAGCGGGAGCTCCTACAATGAGCAGTTCTTC
clone_size: few; j_call: TRBJ2-2; d_call: .; v_call: TRBV28; cdr3_aa: CASVYTSTGELFF; cdr3_nt: TGTGCCAGCGTGTATACGAGCACCGGGGAGCTGTTTTTT
clone_size: .; j_call: TRBJ1-5; d_call: .; v_call: TRBV11-2; cdr3_aa: CASSLGPYSNQPQHF; cdr3_nt: TGTGCCAGCAGCTTAGGTCCGTATAGCAATCAGCCCCAGCATTTT
clone_size: .; j_call: TRBJ1-4; d_call: .; v_call: TRBV7-2; cdr3_aa: CASSERGDEKLFF; cdr3_nt: TGTGCCAGCAGCGAGCGGGGAGATGAAAAACTGTTTTTT
clone_size: .; j_call: TRBJ2-3; d_call: .; v_call: TRBV5-1; cdr3_aa: CASSSPAGTDTQYF; cdr3_nt: TGCGCCAGCAGCTCCCCCGCGGGCACAGATACGCAGTATTTT
clone_size: .; j_call: TRBJ2-7; d_call: .; v_call: TRBV5-8; cdr3_aa: CASSPAVGGTYEQYF; cdr3_nt: TGTGCCAGCAGCCCGGCGGTGGGCGGCACCTACGAGCAGTACTTC
clone_size: many; j_call: TRBJ1-2; d_call: TRBD1; v_call: TRBV27; cdr3_aa: CASRTGGAVLYGYTF; cdr3_nt: TGTGCCAGCAGGACAGGGGGTGCCGTCCTCTATGGCTACACCTTC
clone_size: .; j_call: TRBJ2-5; d_call: .; v_call: TRBV27; cdr3_aa: CASSSLGERETQYF; cdr3_nt: TGTGCCAGCAGTTCCCTAGGGGAGCGAGAGACCCAGTACTTC
clone_size: .; j_call: TRBJ2-1; d_call: TRBD1; v_call: TRBV10-3; cdr3_aa: CAIRQGQGSYNEQFF; cdr3_nt: TGTGCCATCAGACAGGGACAGGGTTCCTACAATGAGCAGTTCTTC
clone_size: .; j_call: TRBJ1-6; d_call: .; v_call: TRBV27; cdr3_aa: CASSYFGVSSYNSPLHF; cdr3_nt: TGTGCCAGCAGTTACTTCGGCGTTAGCTCCTATAATTCACCCCTCCACTTT
clone_size: .; j_call: TRBJ1-6; d_call: TRBD1; v_call: TRBV7-2; cdr3_aa: CASSRGTVNSPLHF; cdr3_nt: TGTGCCAGCAGCCGCGGGACAGTAAATTCACCCCTCCACTTT
clone_size: .; j_call: TRBJ1-2; d_call: TRBD1; v_call: TRBV5-1; cdr3_aa: CASSLEDRGDGYTF; cdr3_nt: TGCGCCAGCAGCTTGGAGGACAGGGGAGATGGCTACACCTTC
clone_size: .; j_call: TRBJ2-1; d_call: .; v_call: TRBV7-3; cdr3_aa: CASSQTPGALGEQFF; cdr3_nt: TGTGCCAGCAGTCAAACACCCGGGGCCCTCGGTGAGCAGTTCTTC
clone_size: .; j_call: TRBJ1-6; d_call: .; v_call: TRBV25-1; cdr3_aa: CASSDVSGVSPLHF; cdr3_nt: TGTGCCAGCAGTGACGTATCGGGGGTTTCACCCCTCCACTTT
clone_size: .; j_call: TRBJ2-3; d_call: .; v_call: TRBV19; cdr3_aa: CASNSGGHRMDTQYF; cdr3_nt: TGTGCCAGTAACTCAGGAGGACATCGGATGGATACGCAGTATTTT
clone_size: .; j_call: TRBJ2-7; d_call: TRBD2; v_call: TRBV7-2; cdr3_aa: CASSLGSGGTYEQYF; cdr3_nt: TGTGCCAGCAGCTTAGGTAGCGGGGGAACCTACGAGCAGTACTTC
clone_size: many; j_call: TRBJ1-5; d_call: .; v_call: TRBV28; cdr3_aa: CASSGVPNQPQHF; cdr3_nt: TGTGCCAGCAGTGGGGTCCCGAATCAGCCCCAGCATTTT
clone_size: .; j_call: TRBJ2-3; d_call: .; v_call: TRBV14; cdr3_aa: CASSRGVGTDTQYF; cdr3_nt: TGTGCCAGCAGCCGTGGAGTGGGCACAGATACGCAGTATTTT
clone_size: .; j_call: TRBJ2-7; d_call: .; v_call: TRBV10-3; cdr3_aa: CAISPGLLYEQYF; cdr3_nt: TGTGCCATCAGCCCGGGACTGTTGTACGAGCAGTACTTC
clone_size: .; j_call: TRBJ2-3; d_call: TRBD2; v_call: TRBV5-1; cdr3_aa: CASSVGLLAGSRTDTQYF; cdr3_nt: TGCGCCAGCAGCGTGGGGTTATTAGCGGGGAGCCGCACAGATACGCAGTATTTT
clone_size: .; j_call: TRBJ2-1; d_call: .; v_call: TRBV19; cdr3_aa: CASSTIQQDSNEQFF; cdr3_nt: TGTGCCAGTAGTACAATACAACAGGATAGCAATGAGCAGTTCTTC
clone_size: .; j_call: TRBJ1-2; d_call: .; v_call: TRBV5-4; cdr3_aa: CASSLEVARVDYGYTF; cdr3_nt: TGTGCCAGCAGCTTGGAGGTGGCCAGGGTAGACTATGGCTACACCTTC
clone_size: .; j_call: TRBJ1-4; d_call: TRBD1; v_call: TRBV10-3; cdr3_aa: CAISEIGGMTEKLFF; cdr3_nt: TGTGCCATCAGTGAGATAGGGGGCATGACGGAAAAACTGTTTTTT
clone_size: few; j_call: TRBJ2-1; d_call: .; v_call: TRBV5-1; cdr3_aa: CASSPDSLLYNEQFF; cdr3_nt: TGCGCCAGCAGCCCTGACTCCCTCCTCTACAATGAGCAGTTCTTC
clone_size: few; j_call: TRBJ1-1; d_call: .; v_call: TRBV7-7; cdr3_aa: CASSQDKNTEAFF; cdr3_nt: TGTGCTAGCAGCCAGGACAAGAACACTGAAGCTTTCTTT
clone_size: .; j_call: TRBJ2-5; d_call: .; v_call: TRBV5-4; cdr3_aa: CASSLTAREETQYF; cdr3_nt: TGTGCCAGCAGCTTAACGGCCAGGGAAGAGACCCAGTACTTC
clone_size: .; j_call: TRBJ1-1; d_call: .; v_call: TRBV6-5; cdr3_aa: CASSYRRGRSTEAFF; cdr3_nt: TGTGCCAGCAGTTACAGGAGAGGTAGGAGCACTGAAGCTTTCTTT
clone_size: few; j_call: TRBJ1-5; d_call: .; v_call: TRBV5-6; cdr3_aa: CASSLYGFSNQPQHF; cdr3_nt: TGTGCCAGCAGCTTGTACGGATTCAGCAATCAGCCCCAGCATTTT
clone_size: .; j_call: TRBJ2-1; d_call: TRBD1; v_call: TRBV15; cdr3_aa: CATSRLRETGGRAPNEQFF; cdr3_nt: TGTGCCACCAGCAGACTTAGGGAAACAGGGGGCCGAGCTCCCAATGAGCAGTTCTTC
clone_size: few; j_call: TRBJ1-4; d_call: TRBD1; v_call: TRBV15; cdr3_aa: CATSKGQTNEKLFF; cdr3_nt: TGTGCCACCAGCAAGGGACAGACGAATGAAAAACTGTTTTTT
clone_size: few; j_call: TRBJ1-4; d_call: .; v_call: TRBV5-6; cdr3_aa: CASSPGGRYEKLFF; cdr3_nt: TGTGCCAGCAGCCCGGGAGGGAGGTATGAAAAACTGTTTTTT
clone_size: .; j_call: TRBJ2-1; d_call: TRBD2; v_call: TRBV19; cdr3_aa: CASSRLLAGVADEQFF; cdr3_nt: TGTGCCAGTAGCCGATTACTAGCGGGGGTAGCCGATGAGCAGTTCTTC